This TCR beta chain stems from a study of blood T cell repertoires in COVID-19 (dated by TCRdb to the early 2020s). About the full investigation: Samples covering the acute and convalescent phases of COVID-19 were provided by collaborators in the United States, Italy and Spain. Samples came from the ongoing ImmuneRACE study (first 160 participants) plus 1,254 subjects from 6 global collaborators. Where available, HLA class I and class II types were taken from metadata supplied by the sample provider and were not determined by assay-based typing. The prospective study material was composed of cDNA or gDNA derived from T cells, B-cell-depleted T cells, or PBMCs. Deeply sampled blood TCRbeta repertoires from subjects exposed to, actively infected with, or recovered from COVID-19 were included in the dataset. The repertoires were released in a freely available public database intended as a resource for research on the immune response to SARS-CoV-2. Nearly every sample came with metadata listing a de-identified subject ID, COVID-19 status, age in years and sex. Study-wide findings and limitations: The quantity of clinical and demographic metadata differed by source and by participant and was supplied without curation.

The immunoSEQ Assay, a bias-controlled multiplex PCR, was used to amplify TCRbeta CDR3 regions from genomic DNA. Per the original workflow: Nucleated cell counts per sample were estimated from amplification of reference gene primers within the assay. To quantify the absolute abundance of each unique TCRbeta CDR3 rearrangement, sequence reads were collapsed and filtered. Productive Simpson clonality was computed per sample as the square root of Simpson's diversity index over productive rearrangements. In its TCRdb copy, this immuneACCESS table keeps in-frame sequences only and misses some clones. Where compared with another copy, unresolved V genes explain less than half of these, and the others have no known cause. V, J and clone size are taken as reported in that table, and D and trimming were inferred from the DNA itself. The sample table records 85,000 to 100,000 clones; around 67% of these occur just once. 20% to 25% of the sample belongs to the ten largest clones.

Points on this clone: Its specific antigen is unknown. Per-base quality was not reported, and no clone a single base away is much larger than it.

The CDR3 runs 14 amino acids, cysteine and phenylalanine included. CDR3 DNA is the only sequence kept; it has 42 bases, read in frame from the first base. V is reduced by 0 bases and J by 7 bases, leaving a spacing of 13 bases between them. From a lookup of the germline V gene, CDR1 and CDR2 are SNHLY and FYNNEI. Each collaborating institution followed its own protocols to collect whole blood in K2EDTA tubes. For TCRbeta analysis, collaborator samples were shipped as frozen whole blood, as isolated PBMCs, or as DNA extracted from either sample type. The clonotype was recovered from a woman aged 60-75 years in a cohort sampled during active or convalescent COVID-19. The sample comprised peripheral blood. The rearranged chain carries TRBV2 and TRBJ2-7, with TRBD2 tentatively as D gene (5 bases match). The CDR3 loop reads CASSEARVIVEQYF. The nucleotide sequence reads as follows: TGTGCCAGCAGTGAAGCGCGGGTGATAGTTGAGCAGTACTTC.